What follows are 21 T cell receptor beta chains derived from one specimen sequenced in a study of T cell responses to AZD1222 COVID-19 vaccine. Measured with immunoSEQ multiplex PCR; TCRdb has only the in-frame clones, and not every one. The sample has under 150,000 clones; roughly 90% are singletons. The source material was peripheral blood, sampled on day 0 of AZD1222 vaccination. The receptors derive from an adult in good health.

The genes are TRBV9 and TRBJ1-1; the D gene is possibly TRBD1 (6 bases). The CDR3 is made up of 13 amino acids. With 7 bases removed from V and 1 base from J, the gap between germline ends came to 11 bases. Per the germline V gene, CDR1 is SGDLS and CDR2 is YYNGEE. The CDR3 here is CASRAGENTEAFF. The DNA of the CDR3 is TGTGCCAGCCGGGCAGGGGAGAACACTGAAGCTTTCTTT.

The rearrangement links TRBV6-1 to TRBJ1-5, with TRBD1 matching over 7 bases. J was trimmed by 5 bases and V by 2 bases; bases with no gene match: 6. Germline V gene data show CDR1 as MNHNS and CDR2 as SASEGT. The CDR3 loop spans 15 amino acids. The CDR3 loop reads CASSELGGKDQPQHF. CDR3 sequence (DNA): TGTGCCAGCAGTGAATTAGGGGGCAAGGATCAGCCCCAGCATTTT.

The chain has TRBV5-6 and TRBJ2-2, with D perhaps matching TRBD2 (5 bases). V gave up 0 bases and J gave up 6 bases, with 9 bases separating them. The germline V gene has CDR1 SGHDT and CDR2 YYEEEE. The CDR3 extends over 14 amino acids. CDR3 DNA sequence: TGTGCCAGCAGCTTGGGAGGGTTCTCCGGGGAGCTGTTTTTT. This gives the protein CASSLGGFSGELFF. Full variable domain (remainder filled in from reference TRBV5-6 and TRBJ2-2): DAGVTQSPTHLIKTRGQQVTLRCSPKSGHDTVSWYQQALGQGPQFIFQYYEEEERQRGNFPDRFSGHQFPNYSSELNVNALLLGDSALYLCASSLGGFSGELFFGEGSRLTVL.

The chain joins TRBV30 to TRBJ2-3; D not resolved. The germline V and J ends were trimmed by 3 bases and 0 bases, with 10 bases remaining between them. There are 14 residues in the CDR3. Looked up from germline, CDR1 is GTSNPN and CDR2 is SVGIG (reference sequence). The CDR3 spells CAWSRRASTDTQYF. For the CDR3, the DNA is TGTGCCTGGAGCAGGAGAGCTAGCACAGATACGCAGTATTTT.

The chain uses TRBV5-1 and TRBJ2-7; 9 bases map to TRBD2. This CDR3 has 15 residues. After removal of 3 bases from V and 1 base from J, the junction contained 5 bases not matched to a gene. Germline values: CDR1 SGHRS, CDR2 YFSETQ. CDR3 loop: CASSSVAGASYEQYF. The CDR3 bases are TGCGCCAGCAGCTCCGTAGCGGGAGCTTCCTACGAGCAGTACTTC.

The CDR3 sequence is CASSPDRGWGTEAFF. The DNA of the CDR3 is TGTGCCAGCAGCCCCGACAGGGGTTGGGGCACTGAAGCTTTCTTT. The chain has TRBV5-4 and TRBJ1-1, with TRBD1 identical over 8 bases. The CDR3 totals 15 residues. Germline V lookup: CDR1 SGHNT, CDR2 YYREEE (reference sequence). The trim removed 4 bases at V and 4 bases at J, leaving 9 bases unmatched.

The table lists this clone with a few counts. This chain uses TRBV4-3 with TRBJ1-1; 10 bases agree with TRBD1. The trim removed 2 bases at V and 6 bases at J, leaving 9 bases unmatched. Germline CDR1 and CDR2: LGHNA and YSLEER. This CDR3 spans 16 amino acids. The CDR3 loop reads CASSQWGGQGPPEAFF. The DNA for the CDR3 is TGCGCCAGCAGCCAATGGGGGGGACAGGGGCCCCCTGAAGCTTTCTTT.

This clone was picked up one time. This chain's CDR3 is CASSLSRGYGYTF. For the CDR3, the DNA is TGTGCCAGCAGTTTAAGCAGGGGCTATGGCTACACCTTC. V and J are TRBV27 and TRBJ1-2; weak D call: TRBD1 (6 bases). V dropped 2 bases and J dropped 4 bases, with 8 bases sitting between them. The CDR3 extends over 13 amino acids. In germline, CDR1 is MNHEY, CDR2 SMNVEV (reference sequence).

This chain uses TRBV18 with TRBJ1-5; 8 bases are shared with TRBD1. CDR1 is KGHSH and CDR2 is LQKENI in the germline V gene. This CDR3 comprises 15 residues. Trimming took 6 bases from V and 4 from J; bases not matched to a gene: 8. The DNA of the CDR3 is TGTGCCAGCTCCCGAGACAGGGGCTGGAATCAGCCCCAGCATTTT. Its protein is CASSRDRGWNQPQHF.

The chain has TRBV4-3 and TRBJ1-3; perhaps TRBD1 as D (5 bases). CDR3 length equals 14 residues. Looked up from germline, CDR1 is LGHNA and CDR2 is YSLEER. V dropped 1 base and J dropped 2 bases, with 6 bases sitting between them. CDR3 nucleotides: TGCGCCAGCAGCCAAGGCAGGGCTGGAAACACCATATATTTT. Encoded protein: CASSQGRAGNTIYF.

The J gene is TRBJ1-2, the V gene TRBV4-1, with a tentative D call TRBD1 (5 bases). CDR3 length: 13 residues. CDR1 and CDR2 (germline): MGHRA, YSYEKL. Trimming removed 5 bases from V and 3 bases from J, with 10 bases in between. The CDR3 bases are TGCGCCAGCAGCTTCGACAGCGACTATGGCTACACCTTC. Its protein is CASSFDSDYGYTF.

This chain links TRBV5-4 with TRBJ1-2, with 12 bases lining up with TRBD1. Germline lookup yields CDR1 SGHNT and CDR2 YYREEE (reference sequence). V lost 0 bases to trimming and J lost 8 bases; unmatched junction nucleotides: 5. The CDR3 contains 15 residues. The CDR3 protein is CASSLAGTGGRGYTF. The CDR3 nucleotides are TGTGCCAGCAGCTTGGCCGGGACAGGGGGCCGGGGCTACACCTTC.

The CDR3 DNA reads TGCAGCGTAGGGGGAACTGAAGCTTTCTTT. Translated: CSVGGTEAFF. This chain connects TRBV29-1 to TRBJ1-1; tentatively, D is TRBD1 (6 bases). The ends were cut back, 6 bases at V and 5 bases at J, with 7 bases in the middle. The CDR3 consists of 10 residues. Per germline, CDR1 SQVTM and CDR2 ANQGSEA.

The chain couples TRBV2 to TRBJ2-7; no clear D. Germline V lookup: CDR1 SNHLY, CDR2 FYNNEI. The CDR3 has 14 residues. V gave up 4 bases and J gave up 6 bases, with 16 bases separating them. The CDR3 loop is CASSGAARSGEQYF. The DNA for the CDR3 is TGTGCCAGCAGTGGGGCGGCCAGATCTGGCGAGCAGTACTTC.

Notes on this clone: In the same sample, other DNA sequences code for this CDR3. The rearrangement links TRBV29-1 to TRBJ2-3, with no clear D. The CDR3 spans 13 residues. V gave up 3 bases and J gave up 2 bases, with 9 bases separating them. Germline loops: CDR1 SQVTM, CDR2 ANQGSEA. DNA for the CDR3: TGCAGCGTTGAGGGCAGATTCACAGATACGCAGTATTTT. Protein product: CSVEGRFTDTQYF.

The chain is built from TRBV5-4 and TRBJ2-5; TRBD2 matches at 7 bases. The CDR3 spans 17 residues. The germline gives CDR1 SGHNT, CDR2 YYREEE (reference sequence). V lost 5 bases and J lost 1; bases outside the gene matches: 14. CDR3 in DNA: TGTGCCAGCAGGCCCGGGGGTACGGGAGGCCCCCAAGAGACCCAGTACTTC. This gives the protein CASRPGGTGGPQETQYF.

The rearrangement links TRBV2 to TRBJ1-4; D is unresolved. Germline CDR1 is SNHLY and CDR2 is FYNNEI. V lost 7 bases to trimming and J lost 3 bases, with 18 bases between them. This CDR3 has 16 residues. DNA for the CDR3: TGTGCCAGCACCCCCCCGAAGGGATTCGCTAATGAAAAACTGTTTTTT. This translates into CASTPPKGFANEKLFF.

V is TRBV6-2 or TRBV6-3 and J is TRBJ1-1, with 8 bases fitting TRBD1. The CDR3 covers 14 residues. Germline V CDR1 and CDR2: MNHEY, SVGEGT. V trimming: 4 bases; J trimming: 4 bases; junction bases outside the gene matches: 5. The CDR3 sequence: CASSSGGFGTEAFF. DNA of the CDR3: TGTGCCAGCAGTTCAGGGGGCTTTGGCACTGAAGCTTTCTTT.

This clone was picked up a small number of times. V gene TRBV6-1 combines with J gene TRBJ2-7; 7 bases fit TRBD2. The CDR3 extends over 14 amino acids. V trimming: 3 bases; J trimming: 0 bases; junction bases outside the gene matches: 2. CDR1 and CDR2 (germline): MNHNS, SASEGT. CDR3 sequence: CASSEGGDSYEQYF. As DNA, the CDR3 is TGTGCCAGCAGTGAGGGAGGGGACTCCTACGAGCAGTACTTC.

This chain joins TRBV14 and TRBJ1-1; D gene uncertain. Germline CDR1 SGHDN, CDR2 FVKESK. Trimming removed 1 base at V and 4 bases at J, with 13 bases between. The CDR3 is 15 residues long. The CDR3 region has the DNA TGTGCCAGCAGCCAAGGGGGTCAGGTGGTCACTGAAGCTTTCTTT. It codes for CASSQGGQVVTEAFF.

The chain is built from TRBV7-8 and TRBJ2-7, with 8 bases that match TRBD2. This CDR3 comprises 16 residues. Unmatched junction bases numbered 13, after V lost 4 bases and J lost 5 bases. Germline CDR1 is SGHVS and CDR2 is FQNEAQ. The CDR3 spells CASSWRPGTRNNEQYF. The CDR3 nucleotides are TGTGCCAGCAGCTGGCGTCCCGGGACTAGAAACAACGAGCAGTACTTC.